This T cell receptor beta chain was recorded in a study of brain T cells in children with intractable seizures. Assay used: immunoSEQ multiplex PCR; TCRdb lists only in-frame clones, some missing. Among roughly 80,000 clones listed, 91% were seen once. Turning to this clone: Its antigen is currently unknown.

Surgery cases with the highest brain T cell transcript signatures were chosen for sequencing. Patients received at least one anti-epileptic drug before surgery. The CDR3 runs to 14 residues. V was clipped by 5 bases and J by 0 bases, with 10 bases between them. Germline V CDR1 and CDR2: SGHDT, YYEEEE. General study results and limits: Pre- and post-surgery blood differed in depth, so pre-surgery absences may be undersampling. Only CDR3 sequence similarity suggested viral specificity, without known HCMV serostatus.

The clonotype was recovered from a girl aged 2 to 10 with Rasmussen encephalitis and intractable seizures. V and J are TRBV5-6 and TRBJ2-3; D gene uncertain. The input for sequencing was peripheral blood, taken at surgery. As DNA, the CDR3 is TGTGCCAGCAGTCTTCCTAGGAGCACAGATACGCAGTATTTT. This gives the protein CASSLPRSTDTQYF.